This T cell receptor (beta chain) comes out of a study of blood T cell repertoires in COVID-19. Original processing notes: Amplification with reference gene primers provided the estimates of nucleated cell counts. Sequencing used immunoSEQ multiplex PCR; TCRdb keeps in-frame clones, though not all of them. Clone size and V and J calls were adopted from that table, with D and trimming inferred from the DNA. Here the sample spans hundreds of thousands of clones, 80% to 90% being singletons. Clinical history reported by participants formed the basis on which cohorts were assigned. V gave up 6 bases and J gave up 2 bases, with 9 bases separating them. This CDR3 region has 13 residues.

The sequenced sample was PBMCs or T cells enriched from blood (not recorded which). J is TRBJ2-3 and V is TRBV12-3 or TRBV12-4; D gene uncertain. The source is a man between 35 and 55 years old in a cohort exposed to, infected with or recovered from COVID-19 (not recorded which). The CDR3 reads CASRRLVTDTQYF. The CDR3 bases are TGTGCCAGCAGGCGATTGGTCACAGATACGCAGTATTTT.